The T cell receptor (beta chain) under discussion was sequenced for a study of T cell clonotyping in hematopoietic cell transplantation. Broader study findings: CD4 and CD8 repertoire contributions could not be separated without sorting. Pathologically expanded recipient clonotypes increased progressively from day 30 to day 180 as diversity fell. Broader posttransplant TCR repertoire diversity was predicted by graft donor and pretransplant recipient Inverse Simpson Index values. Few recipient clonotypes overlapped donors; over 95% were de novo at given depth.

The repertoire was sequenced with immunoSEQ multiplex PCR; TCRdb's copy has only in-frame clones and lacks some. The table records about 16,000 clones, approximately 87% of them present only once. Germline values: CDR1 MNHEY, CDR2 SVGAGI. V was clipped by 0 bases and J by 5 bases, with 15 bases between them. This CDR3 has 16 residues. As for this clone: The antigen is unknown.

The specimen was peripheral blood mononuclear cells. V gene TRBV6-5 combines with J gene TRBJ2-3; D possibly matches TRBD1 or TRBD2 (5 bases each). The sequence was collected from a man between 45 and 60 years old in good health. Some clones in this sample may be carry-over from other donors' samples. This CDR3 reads CASSYSTGALGDTQYF. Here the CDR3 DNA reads TGTGCCAGCAGTTACTCGACCGGGGCCCTGGGAGATACGCAGTATTTT.